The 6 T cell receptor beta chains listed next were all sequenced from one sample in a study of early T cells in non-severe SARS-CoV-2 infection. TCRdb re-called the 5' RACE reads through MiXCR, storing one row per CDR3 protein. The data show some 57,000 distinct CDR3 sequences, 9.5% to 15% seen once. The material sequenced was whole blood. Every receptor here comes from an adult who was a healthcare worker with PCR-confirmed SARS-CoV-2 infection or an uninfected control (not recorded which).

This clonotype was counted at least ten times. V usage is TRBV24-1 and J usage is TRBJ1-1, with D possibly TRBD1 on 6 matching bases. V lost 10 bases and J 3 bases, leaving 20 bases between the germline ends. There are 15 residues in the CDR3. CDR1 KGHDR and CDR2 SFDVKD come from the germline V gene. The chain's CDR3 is CATQSSRGAHTEAFF. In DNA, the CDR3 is TGTGCCACTCAGTCCTCCCGGGGGGCCCACACTGAAGCTTTCTTT.

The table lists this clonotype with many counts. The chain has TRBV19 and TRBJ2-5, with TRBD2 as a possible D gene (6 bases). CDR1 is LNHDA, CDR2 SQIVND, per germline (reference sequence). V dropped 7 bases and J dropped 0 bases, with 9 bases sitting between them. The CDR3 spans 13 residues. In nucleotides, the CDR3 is TGTGCCAGTAAAAGGACTAACCAAGAGACCCAGTACTTC. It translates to CASKRTNQETQYF.

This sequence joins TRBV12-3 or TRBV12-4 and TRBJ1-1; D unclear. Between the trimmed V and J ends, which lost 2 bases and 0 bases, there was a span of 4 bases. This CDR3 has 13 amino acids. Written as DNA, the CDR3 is TGTGCCAGCAGTTTACAGTTGAACACTGAAGCTTTCTTT. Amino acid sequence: CASSLQLNTEAFF.

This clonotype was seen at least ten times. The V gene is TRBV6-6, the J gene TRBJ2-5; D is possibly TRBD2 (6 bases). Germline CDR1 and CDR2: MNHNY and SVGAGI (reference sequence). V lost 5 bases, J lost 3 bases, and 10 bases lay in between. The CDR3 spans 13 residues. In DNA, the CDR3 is TGTGCCAGCAGTGGACCGGGGGAAGAGACCCAGTACTTC. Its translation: CASSGPGEETQYF.

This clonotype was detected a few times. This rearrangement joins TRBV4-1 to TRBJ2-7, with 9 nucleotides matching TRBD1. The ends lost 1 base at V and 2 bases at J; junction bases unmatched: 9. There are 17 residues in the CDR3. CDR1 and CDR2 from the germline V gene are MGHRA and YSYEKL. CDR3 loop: CASSQGTPGQGPYEQYF. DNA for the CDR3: TGCGCCAGCAGCCAAGGAACTCCGGGACAGGGACCCTACGAGCAGTACTTC.

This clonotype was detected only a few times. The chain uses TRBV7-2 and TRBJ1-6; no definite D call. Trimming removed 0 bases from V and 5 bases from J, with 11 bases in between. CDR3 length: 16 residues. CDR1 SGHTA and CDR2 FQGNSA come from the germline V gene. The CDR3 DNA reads TGTGCCAGCAGCTTAGCCTCAGGAGACAATAATTCACCCCTCCACTTT. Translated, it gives CASSLASGDNNSPLHF.